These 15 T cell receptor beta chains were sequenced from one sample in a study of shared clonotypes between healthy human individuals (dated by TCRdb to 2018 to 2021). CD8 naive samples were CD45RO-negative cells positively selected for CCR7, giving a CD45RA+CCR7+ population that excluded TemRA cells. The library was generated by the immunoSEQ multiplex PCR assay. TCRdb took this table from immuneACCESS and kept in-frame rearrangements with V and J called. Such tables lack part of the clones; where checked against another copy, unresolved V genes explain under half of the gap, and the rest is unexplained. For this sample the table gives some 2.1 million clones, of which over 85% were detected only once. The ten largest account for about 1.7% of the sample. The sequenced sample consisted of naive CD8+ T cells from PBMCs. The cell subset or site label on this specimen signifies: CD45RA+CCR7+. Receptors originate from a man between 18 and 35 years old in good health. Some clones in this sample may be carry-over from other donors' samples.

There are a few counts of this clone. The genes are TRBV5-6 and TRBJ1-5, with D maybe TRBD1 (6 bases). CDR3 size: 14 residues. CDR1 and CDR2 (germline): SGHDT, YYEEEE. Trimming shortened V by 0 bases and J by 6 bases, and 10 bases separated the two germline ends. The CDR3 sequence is CASSLGGLPQPQHF. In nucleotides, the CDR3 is TGTGCCAGCAGCTTGGGGGGGCTCCCTCAGCCCCAGCATTTT. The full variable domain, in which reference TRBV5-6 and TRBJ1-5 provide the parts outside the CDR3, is DAGVTQSPTHLIKTRGQQVTLRCSPKSGHDTVSWYQQALGQGPQFIFQYYEEEERQRGNFPDRFSGHQFPNYSSELNVNALLLGDSALYLCASSLGGLPQPQHFGDGTRLSIL.

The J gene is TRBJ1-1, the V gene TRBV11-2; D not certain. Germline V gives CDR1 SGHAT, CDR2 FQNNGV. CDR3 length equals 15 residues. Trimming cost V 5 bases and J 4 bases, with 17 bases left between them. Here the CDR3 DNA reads TGTGCCAGCAGCGGAGCCTGGAGTAGAGGCACTGAAGCTTTCTTT. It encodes CASSGAWSRGTEAFF.

The CDR3 loop reads CASRNRGQNSPLHF. DNA of the CDR3: TGTGCCAGCAGAAACAGGGGGCAAAATTCACCCCTCCACTTT. The chain couples TRBV27 to TRBJ1-6; 9 bases fit TRBD1. Germline CDR1 reads MNHEY; CDR2 reads SMNVEV (reference sequence). V shed 6 bases and J 7 bases; nucleotides not matched to a gene: 4. CDR3 size: 14 residues.

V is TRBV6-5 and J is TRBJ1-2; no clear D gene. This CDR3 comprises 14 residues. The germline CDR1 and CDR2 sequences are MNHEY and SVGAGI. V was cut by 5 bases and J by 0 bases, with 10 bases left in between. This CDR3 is CASSPGETNYGYTF. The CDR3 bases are TGTGCCAGCAGTCCCGGGGAAACTAACTATGGCTACACCTTC.

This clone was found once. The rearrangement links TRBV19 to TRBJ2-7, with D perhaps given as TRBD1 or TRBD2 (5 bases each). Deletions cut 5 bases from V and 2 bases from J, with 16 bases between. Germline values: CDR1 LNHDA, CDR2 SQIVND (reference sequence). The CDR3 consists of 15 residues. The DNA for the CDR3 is TGTGCCAGTAGTCCCGGGATCTTGGACACCTACGAGCAGTACTTC. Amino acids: CASSPGILDTYEQYF.

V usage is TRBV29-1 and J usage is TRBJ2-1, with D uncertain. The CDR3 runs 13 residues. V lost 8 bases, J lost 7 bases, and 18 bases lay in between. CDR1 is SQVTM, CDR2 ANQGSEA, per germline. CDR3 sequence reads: CSLGGLERNEQFF. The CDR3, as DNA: TGCAGCCTCGGCGGTTTGGAACGGAATGAGCAGTTCTTC.

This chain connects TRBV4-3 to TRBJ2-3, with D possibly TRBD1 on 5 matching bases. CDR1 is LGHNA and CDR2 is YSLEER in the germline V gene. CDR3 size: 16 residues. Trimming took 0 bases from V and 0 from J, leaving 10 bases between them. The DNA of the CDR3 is TGCGCCAGCAGCCAAGATCGACAGACTAGCACAGATACGCAGTATTTT. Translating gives CASSQDRQTSTDTQYF.

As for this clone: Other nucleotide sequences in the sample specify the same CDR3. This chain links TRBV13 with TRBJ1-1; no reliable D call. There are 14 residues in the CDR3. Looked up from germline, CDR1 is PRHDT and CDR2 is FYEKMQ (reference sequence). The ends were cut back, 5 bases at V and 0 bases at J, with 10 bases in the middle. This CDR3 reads CASSLRDLNTEAFF. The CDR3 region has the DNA TGTGCCAGCAGCCTGAGGGATCTGAACACTGAAGCTTTCTTT.

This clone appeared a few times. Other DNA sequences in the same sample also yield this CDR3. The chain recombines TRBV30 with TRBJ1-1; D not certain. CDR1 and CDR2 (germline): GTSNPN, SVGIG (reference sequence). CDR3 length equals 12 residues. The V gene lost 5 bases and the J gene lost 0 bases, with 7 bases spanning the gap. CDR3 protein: CAWGRLNTEAFF. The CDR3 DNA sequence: TGTGCCTGGGGACGGCTGAACACTGAAGCTTTCTTT.

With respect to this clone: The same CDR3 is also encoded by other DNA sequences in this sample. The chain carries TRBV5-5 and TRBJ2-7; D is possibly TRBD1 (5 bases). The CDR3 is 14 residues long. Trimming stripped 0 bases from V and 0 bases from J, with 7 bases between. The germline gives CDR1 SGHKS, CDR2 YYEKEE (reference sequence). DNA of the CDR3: TGTGCCAGCAGCTTGGACAGGAGCTCCTACGAGCAGTACTTC. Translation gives CASSLDRSSYEQYF. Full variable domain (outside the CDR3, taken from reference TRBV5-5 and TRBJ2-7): DAGVTQSPTHLIKTRGQQVTLRCSPISGHKSVSWYQQVLGQGPQFIFQYYEKEERGRGNFPDRFSARQFPNYSSELNVNALLLGDSALYLCASSLDRSSYEQYFGPGTRLTVT.

The CDR3 DNA is TGTGCCAGCAGCTTACGGGCTGGAAACCAAGAGACCCAGTACTTC. Amino acid sequence: CASSLRAGNQETQYF. This chain links TRBV7-8 with TRBJ2-5; no clear D gene. CDR3 length: 15 amino acids. The germline CDR1 and CDR2 sequences are SGHVS and FQNEAQ. Trimming stripped 2 bases from V and 0 bases from J, with 10 bases between.

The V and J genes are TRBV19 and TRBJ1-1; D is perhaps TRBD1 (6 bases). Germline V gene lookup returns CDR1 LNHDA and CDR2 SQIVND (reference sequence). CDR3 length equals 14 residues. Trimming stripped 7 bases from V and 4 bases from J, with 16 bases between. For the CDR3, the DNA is TGTGCCAGTATTGGGGGGCTGATGGGCACTGAAGCTTTCTTT. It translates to CASIGGLMGTEAFF.

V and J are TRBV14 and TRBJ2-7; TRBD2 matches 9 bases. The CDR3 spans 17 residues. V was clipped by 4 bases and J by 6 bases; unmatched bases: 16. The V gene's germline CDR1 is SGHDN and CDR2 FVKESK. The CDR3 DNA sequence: TGTGCCAGCAGCCCGGAGGAGGTCCTAGCGGGACAATCCGAGCAGTACTTC. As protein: CASSPEEVLAGQSEQYF.

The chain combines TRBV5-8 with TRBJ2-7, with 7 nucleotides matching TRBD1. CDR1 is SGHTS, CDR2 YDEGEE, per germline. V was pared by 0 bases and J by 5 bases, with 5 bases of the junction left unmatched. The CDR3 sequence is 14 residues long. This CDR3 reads CASSLVQGLNEQYF. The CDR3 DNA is TGTGCCAGCAGCTTGGTACAGGGGTTAAACGAGCAGTACTTC.

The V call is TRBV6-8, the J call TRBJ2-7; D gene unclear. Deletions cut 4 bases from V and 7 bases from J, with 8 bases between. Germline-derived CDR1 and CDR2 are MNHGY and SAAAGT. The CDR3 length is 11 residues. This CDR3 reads CASSSDGEQYF. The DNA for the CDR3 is TGTGCCAGCAGTTCGGACGGGGAGCAGTACTTC.